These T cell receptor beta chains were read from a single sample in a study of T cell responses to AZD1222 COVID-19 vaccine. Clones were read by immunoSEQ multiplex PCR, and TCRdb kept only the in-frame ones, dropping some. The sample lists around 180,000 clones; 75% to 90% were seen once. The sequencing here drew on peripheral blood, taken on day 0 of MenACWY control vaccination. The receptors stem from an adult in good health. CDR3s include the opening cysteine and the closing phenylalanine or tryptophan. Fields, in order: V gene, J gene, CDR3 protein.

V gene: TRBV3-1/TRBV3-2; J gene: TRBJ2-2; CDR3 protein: CASSLTIGGANTGELFF
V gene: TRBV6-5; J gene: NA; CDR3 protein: CASVPHRGRYEQYF
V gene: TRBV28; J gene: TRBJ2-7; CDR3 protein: CASSSAPGLAINEQYF
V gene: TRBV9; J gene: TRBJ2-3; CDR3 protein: CASSAARPGYTQYF
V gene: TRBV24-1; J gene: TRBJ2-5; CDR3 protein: CATSGSLGRETQYF
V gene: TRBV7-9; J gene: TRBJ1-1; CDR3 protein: CASRGQDNTEAFF
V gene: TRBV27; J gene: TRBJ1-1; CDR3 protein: CASSPSQGDRGTEAFF
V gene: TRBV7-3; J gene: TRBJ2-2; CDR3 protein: CASSLGSTGELFF
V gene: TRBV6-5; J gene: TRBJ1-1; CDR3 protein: CASSPGGVKTEAFF
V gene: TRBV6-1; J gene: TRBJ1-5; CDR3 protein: CASSEVGTGNNQPQHF
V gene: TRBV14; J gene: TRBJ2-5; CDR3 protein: CASSPWTGGAGETQYF
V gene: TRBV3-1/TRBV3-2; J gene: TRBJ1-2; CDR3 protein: CASSPGTGNDYGYTF
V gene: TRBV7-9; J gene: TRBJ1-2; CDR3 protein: CASSLDRGHDGYTF
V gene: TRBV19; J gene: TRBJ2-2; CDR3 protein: CASSIAGIGELFF
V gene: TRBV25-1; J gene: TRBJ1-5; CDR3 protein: CASSERDQPQHF
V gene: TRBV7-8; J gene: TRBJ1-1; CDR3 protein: CASSSRGDIEAFF
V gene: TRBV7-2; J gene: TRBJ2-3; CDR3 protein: CASSLDIPSTDTQYF
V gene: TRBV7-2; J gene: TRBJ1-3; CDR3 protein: CASSFHWGPGNTIYF
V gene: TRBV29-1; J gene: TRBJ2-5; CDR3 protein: CSASQGAETQYF
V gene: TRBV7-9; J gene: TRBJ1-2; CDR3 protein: CASSSTEMNYGYTF
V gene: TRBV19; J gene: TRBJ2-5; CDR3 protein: CASSMDSGLVETQYF
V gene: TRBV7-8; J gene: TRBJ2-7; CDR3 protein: CASSPGLAGVEQYF
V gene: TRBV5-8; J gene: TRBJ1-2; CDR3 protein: CASSTPGQGANGYTF
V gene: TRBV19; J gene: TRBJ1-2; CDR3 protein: CASSPLSPVYGYTF
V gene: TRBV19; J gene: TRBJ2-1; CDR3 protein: CASRRDISSYNEQFF
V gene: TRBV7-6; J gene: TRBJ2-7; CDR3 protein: CASSTPGGEQYF
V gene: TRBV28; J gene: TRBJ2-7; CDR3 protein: CASLERSSYEQYF
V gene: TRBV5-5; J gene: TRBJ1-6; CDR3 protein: CASSFRDRTNSPLHF
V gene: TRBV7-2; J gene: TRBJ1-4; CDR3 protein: CASSPPGRMNEKLFF
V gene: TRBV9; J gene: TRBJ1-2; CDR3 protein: CASSASHGQIQGGGYTF
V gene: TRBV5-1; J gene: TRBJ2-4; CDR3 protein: CASSLAERALAKNIQYF
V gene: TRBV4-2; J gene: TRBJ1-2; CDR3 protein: CASKGGGWNYGYTF
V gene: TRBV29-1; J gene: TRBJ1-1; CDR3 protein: CSVLGTSNTEAFF
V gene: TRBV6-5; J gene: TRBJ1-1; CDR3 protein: CASSYGTGAEAFF
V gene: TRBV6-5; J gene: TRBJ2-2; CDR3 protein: CASSYSAGQGPGELFF
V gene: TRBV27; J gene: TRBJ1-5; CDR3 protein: CARTSTGVPNQPQHF
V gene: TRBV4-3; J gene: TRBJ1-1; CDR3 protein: CASSQGTGVGLEAFF
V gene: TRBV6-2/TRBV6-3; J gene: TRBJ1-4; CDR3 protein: CASSMDRPTNEKLFF
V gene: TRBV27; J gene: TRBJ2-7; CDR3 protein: CASSLGGTGGYEQYF
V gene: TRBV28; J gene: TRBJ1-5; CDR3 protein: CASSLSGGMGNQPQHF
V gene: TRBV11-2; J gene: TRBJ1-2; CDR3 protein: CASSLDRDRLHTF
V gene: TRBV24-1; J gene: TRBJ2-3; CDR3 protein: CATLGTGVTDTQYF
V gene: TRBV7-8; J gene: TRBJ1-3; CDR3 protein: CASSLVRGFSGNTIYF
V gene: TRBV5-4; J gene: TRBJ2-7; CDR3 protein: CASSFDSYEQYF
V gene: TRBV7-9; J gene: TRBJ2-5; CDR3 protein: CASSFGQGQETQYF
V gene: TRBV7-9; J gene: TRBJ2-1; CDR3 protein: CASSFVDGSLYEQFF
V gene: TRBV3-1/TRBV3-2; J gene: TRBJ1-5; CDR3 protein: CASSQDTNQPQHF
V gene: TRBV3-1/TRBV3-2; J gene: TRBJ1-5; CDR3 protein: CASSQDSQGFQPQHF
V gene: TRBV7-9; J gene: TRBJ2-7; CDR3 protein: CASSLSGGTRGEQYF
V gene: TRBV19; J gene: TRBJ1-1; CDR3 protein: CASTKDEGNTEAFF
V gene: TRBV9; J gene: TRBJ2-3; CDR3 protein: CASSGGLALRGAGINSGTQYF
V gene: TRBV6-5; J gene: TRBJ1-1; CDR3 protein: CASKTGEFTEAFF
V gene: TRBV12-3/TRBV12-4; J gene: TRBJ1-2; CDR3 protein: CASSSRTYGYTF
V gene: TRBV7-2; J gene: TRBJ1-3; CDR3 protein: CASSLDPVATGNTIYF
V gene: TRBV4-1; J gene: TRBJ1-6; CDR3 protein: CASSQVPGFSGSPLHF